These 22 T cell receptor beta chains were sequenced from one sample in a study of T cells in localized non-small cell lung cancer. The protocol was immunoSEQ multiplex PCR, while the TCRdb copy is restricted to in-frame clones and leaves out a portion. The top ten hold approximately 13% of the sample, which has tens of thousands of clones, approximately 84% seen once. The material was peripheral blood, obtained before any cancer treatment. All receptors come from a female donor older than 55 with stage I lung adenocarcinoma.

The chain links TRBV19 to TRBJ1-2, with 11 bases fitting TRBD1. V trimming: 8 bases; J trimming: 3 bases; junction bases outside the gene matches: 14. The CDR3 length is 17 residues. Looked up from germline, CDR1 is LNHDA and CDR2 is SQIVND (reference sequence). Here the CDR3 reads CASGSGGQGARDYGYTF. The CDR3 DNA reads TGTGCCAGTGGATCAGGTGGACAGGGGGCGCGGGACTATGGCTACACCTTC.

Only a few counts were recorded for this clone. The chain is built from TRBV25-1 and TRBJ1-2; TRBD1 might be the D (5 bases). The CDR3 covers 14 residues. Trimming pared 0 bases from V and 7 bases from J, leaving 12 bases between. Germline-derived CDR1 and CDR2 are MGHDK and SYGVNS. The CDR3 reads CASSEYGGTGGYTF. CDR3 in DNA: TGTGCCAGCAGTGAATATGGCGGGACTGGTGGCTACACCTTC.

This clone was detected only a few times. J is TRBJ1-5 and V is TRBV5-6, with D tentatively TRBD1 (5 bases). This CDR3 contains 13 residues. The ends were cut back, 4 bases at V and 9 bases at J, with 14 bases in the middle. Germline-derived CDR1 and CDR2 are SGHDT and YYEEEE. CDR3 protein: CASSTLEGPPQHF. Here the CDR3 DNA reads TGTGCCAGCAGCACCCTGGAGGGGCCGCCCCAGCATTTT.

This chain joins TRBV6-6 and TRBJ2-5; D uncertain. The V end was cut by 5 bases, the J end by 1 base, with 11 bases between. Germline CDR1 MNHNY, CDR2 SVGAGI (reference sequence). This CDR3 contains 14 residues. CDR3 nucleotides: TGTGCCAGCAGTCTTCACGGTACCCAAGAGACCCAGTACTTC. It yields the protein CASSLHGTQETQYF.

The rearrangement links TRBV6-1 to TRBJ1-1; D unclear. The CDR3 has 14 amino acids. Germline V gene lookup returns CDR1 MNHNS and CDR2 SASEGT. V shed 2 bases and J shed 1 base, with 8 bases lying between them. CDR3 nucleotide sequence: TGTGCCAGCAGTGAACAGAGTCGGAACACTGAAGCTTTCTTT. Translated: CASSEQSRNTEAFF.

The chain links TRBV6-5 to TRBJ2-2; possible D gene TRBD2, 5 bases. Germline loops: CDR1 MNHEY, CDR2 SVGAGI. The CDR3 totals 12 residues. The ends were cut back, 7 bases at V and 4 bases at J, with 7 bases in the middle. DNA of the CDR3: TGTGCCAGCATCGCGGGCACCGGGGAGCTGTTTTTT. The encoded protein is CASIAGTGELFF.

The J gene is TRBJ2-3, the V gene TRBV4-2; either TRBD1 or TRBD2 may fit D (6 bases each). The CDR3 spans 18 residues. V was cut by 2 bases and J by 0 bases, with 18 bases left in between. Germline V gene lookup returns CDR1 LGHNA and CDR2 YNFKEQ. As DNA, the CDR3 is TGTGCCAGCAGCCAACAGGGGATGGCTGGAGGGAGCACAGATACGCAGTATTTT. Translation: CASSQQGMAGGSTDTQYF.

A few counts support this clone. The V gene is TRBV19, the J gene TRBJ1-2, with D perhaps TRBD1 (6 bases). This CDR3 has 13 residues. The V end was cut by 5 bases, the J end by 8 bases, with 15 bases between. Per the germline V gene, CDR1 is LNHDA and CDR2 is SQIVND (reference sequence). The CDR3 spells CASSGGPALGYTF. CDR3 nucleotide sequence: TGTGCCAGTAGTGGGGGGCCGGCTTTAGGCTACACCTTC. Full variable domain (rest looked up from reference TRBV19 and TRBJ1-2): DGGITQSPKYLFRKEGQNVTLSCEQNLNHDAMYWYRQDPGQGLRLIYYSQIVNDFQKGDIAEGYSVSREKKESFPLTVTSAQKNPTAFYLCASSGGPALGYTFGSGTRLTVV.

This chain links TRBV2 with TRBJ1-1, with unresolved D. V was cut by 4 bases and J by 6 bases, with 12 bases left in between. Per germline, CDR1 SNHLY and CDR2 FYNNEI. CDR3 size: 13 residues. CDR3 sequence reads: CASSVARAAEAFF. The CDR3 DNA is TGTGCCAGCAGTGTGGCCCGGGCGGCTGAAGCTTTCTTT.

The chain joins TRBV6-1 to TRBJ2-1; tentative D call: TRBD2 (7 bases). CDR1 MNHNS and CDR2 SASEGT come from the germline V gene. The CDR3 sequence is 17 residues long. V was pared by 0 bases and J by 2 bases, with 14 bases between. The CDR3 bases are TGTGCCAGCAGTGAAGCGGGGGCTAGCGGAGCCTACAATGAGCAGTTCTTC. Protein product: CASSEAGASGAYNEQFF.

The V gene is TRBV6-1, the J gene TRBJ2-6, with D hard to call. This CDR3 is built from 15 residues. Trimming removed 7 bases from V and 4 bases from J, with 14 bases in between. The germline V gene encodes CDR1 MNHNS and CDR2 SASEGT. The CDR3 reads CASTDTSLGANVLTF. In DNA form, the CDR3 reads TGTGCCAGCACTGACACCTCTCTAGGGGCCAACGTCCTGACTTTC.

The chain has TRBV5-1 and TRBJ2-1; 12 positions match TRBD2. Germline V lookup: CDR1 SGHRS, CDR2 YFSETQ. V shed 1 base, J shed 5 bases, and the junction held 4 bases outside the gene matches. The CDR3 is 16 residues long. The CDR3 nucleotides read TGCGCCAGCAGCTTGCGGACTAGCGGGATTAACAATGAGCAGTTCTTC. Protein: CASSLRTSGINNEQFF.

This chain's CDR3 is CASSGGADTQYF. The CDR3 nucleotides are TGTGCCAGCAGTGGAGGGGCAGATACGCAGTATTTT. This rearrangement joins TRBV28 to TRBJ2-3, with TRBD2 as a possible D gene (6 bases). There are 12 residues in the CDR3. Germline CDR1 reads MDHEN; CDR2 reads SYDVKM. V dropped 5 bases and J dropped 4 bases, with 7 bases sitting between them. The whole variable domain, filled in from reference TRBV28 and TRBJ2-3, reads DVKVTQSSRYLVKRTGEKVFLECVQDMDHENMFWYRQDPGLGLRLIYFSYDVKMKEKGDIPEGYSVSREKKERFSLILESASTNQTSMYLCASSGGADTQYFGPGTRLTVL.

The rearrangement uses TRBV10-1 and TRBJ2-3; no clear D. Germline lookup yields CDR1 WNHNN and CDR2 SYGVQD (reference sequence). V was cut by 3 bases and J by 2 bases, with 3 bases left in between. CDR3 length: 12 residues. CDR3 region: CASSDSTDTQYF. In DNA form, the CDR3 reads TGCGCCAGCAGTGACTCCACAGATACGCAGTATTTT.

This chain uses TRBV18 with TRBJ2-7; 9 nucleotides match TRBD1. Germline CDR1 reads KGHSH; CDR2 reads LQKENI. The CDR3 sequence is 14 residues long. Unmatched junction bases numbered 3, after V lost 1 base and J lost 5 bases. The CDR3 here is CASSPRTGEDEQYF. The CDR3 bases are TGTGCCAGCTCACCACGGACAGGGGAGGACGAGCAGTACTTC.

The gene calls are TRBV7-8 and TRBJ1-1, with D perhaps matching TRBD1 (5 bases). Trimming removed 2 bases at V and 8 bases at J, with 15 bases between. Germline V gene lookup returns CDR1 SGHVS and CDR2 FQNEAQ. The CDR3 is 14 residues long. The CDR3 DNA reads as TGTGCCAGCAGCTTAAAGTTGGGACTGCAAGAAGCTTTCTTT. Protein: CASSLKLGLQEAFF.

The chain carries TRBV11-2 and TRBJ2-3, with 15 bases that match TRBD2. The CDR3 has 18 residues. V dropped 6 bases and J dropped 4; count of bases not matched to a gene: 11. CDR1 SGHAT and CDR2 FQNNGV come from the germline V gene. The CDR3 bases are TGTGCCAGCAGTTCGGGACTAGCGGGAGGAAGGGGCCCAGATACGCAGTATTTT. It translates to CASSSGLAGGRGPDTQYF. Full variable domain (outside the CDR3, taken from reference TRBV11-2 and TRBJ2-3): EAGVAQSPRYKIIEKRQSVAFWCNPISGHATLYWYQQILGQGPKLLIQFQNNGVVDDSQLPKDRFSAERLKGVDSTLKIQPAKLEDSAVYLCASSSGLAGGRGPDTQYFGPGTRLTVL.

V is TRBV6-5 and J is TRBJ2-2; D is uncertain. V was cut by 2 bases and J by 9 bases, with 7 bases left in between. The CDR3 runs to 12 residues. CDR1 is MNHEY, CDR2 SVGAGI, per germline. CDR3 protein: CASSYNGRELFF. The CDR3 region has the DNA TGTGCCAGCAGTTACAACGGCCGGGAGCTGTTTTTT.

The V and J genes are TRBV28 and TRBJ1-1, with a tentative D call TRBD1 (6 bases). CDR1 is MDHEN and CDR2 is SYDVKM in the germline V gene. V dropped 3 bases and J dropped 1 base, with 15 bases sitting between them. The CDR3 contains 16 residues. In DNA, the CDR3 is TGTGCCAGCAGTTTTCGCCCGGACAGAAGGAACACTGAAGCTTTCTTT. This encodes CASSFRPDRRNTEAFF.

The rearrangement links TRBV5-6 to TRBJ1-2, with a possible D match to TRBD1 (6 bases). Trimming shortened V by 0 bases and J by 7 bases, and 13 bases separated the two germline ends. In germline, CDR1 is SGHDT, CDR2 YYEEEE. This CDR3 is 14 amino acids long. CDR3: CASSLAGAVGGYTF. The CDR3, as DNA: TGTGCCAGCAGCTTGGCAGGGGCGGTCGGTGGCTACACCTTC. Full variable domain (outside the CDR3, taken from reference TRBV5-6 and TRBJ1-2): DAGVTQSPTHLIKTRGQQVTLRCSPKSGHDTVSWYQQALGQGPQFIFQYYEEEERQRGNFPDRFSGHQFPNYSSELNVNALLLGDSALYLCASSLAGAVGGYTFGSGTRLTVV.

Details on this clone: No conserved phenylalanine or tryptophan is present at the end of the CDR3, so a read error is the likely explanation. V and J are TRBV4-2 and TRBJ1-2, with D tentatively TRBD1 (6 bases). V lost 2 bases and J 3 bases, leaving 13 bases between the germline ends. Germline V gene lookup returns CDR1 LGHNA and CDR2 YNFKEQ. The CDR3 spans 15 residues. This chain's CDR3 is CASSQRPGEDYGYTL. DNA for the CDR3: TGTGCCAGCAGCCAAAGACCAGGGGAGGACTATGGCTACACCCTC.

This chain uses TRBV2 with TRBJ1-6; D is unclear. The V gene's germline CDR1 is SNHLY and CDR2 FYNNEI. V shed 7 bases and J shed 10 bases, with 8 bases lying between them. The CDR3 runs to 11 residues. CDR3 protein: CASTYPSPLHF. The CDR3, as DNA: TGTGCCAGCACATACCCATCACCCCTCCACTTT. Full variable domain (outside the CDR3, taken from reference TRBV2 and TRBJ1-6): EPEVTQTPSHQVTQMGQEVILRCVPISNHLYFYWYRQILGQKVEFLVSFYNNEISEKSEIFDDQFSVERPDGSNFTLKIRSTKLEDSAMYFCASTYPSPLHFGNGTRLTVT.